This T cell receptor (beta chain) is drawn from a study of beta chain features in type 1 diabetes. Looking at the study overall: Cell yields, gender and age were similar in healthy donors and patients. Overall study results and limits: Across all four CD4+ subsets, people with type 1 diabetes showed modestly shorter TCRB CDR3s.

V was pared by 2 bases and J by 2 bases, with 7 bases of the junction left unmatched. The CDR3 is 17 residues long. The germline V gene has CDR1 MDHEN and CDR2 SYDVKM. TCRB transcripts that were expressed got sequenced, as all of the isolated RNA had been reverse transcribed. Repertoires were generated with immunoSEQ multiplex PCR, while TCRdb's copy carries only in-frame clones and drops some. This sample has 250,000 to 350,000 clones; roughly an eighth occur once, and the top ten carry 0.017%. With respect to this clone: The target antigen is unknown.

The receptor was isolated from a man aged 30-40 years with type 1 diabetes. Sample: naive CD4+ T cells from blood. The chain carries TRBV28 and TRBJ2-2, with 8 positions matching TRBD1. CDR3 DNA sequence: TGTGCCAGCAGTTTACACAGGGGGTTGTTAAACACCGGGGAGCTGTTTTTT. This gives the protein CASSLHRGLLNTGELFF.